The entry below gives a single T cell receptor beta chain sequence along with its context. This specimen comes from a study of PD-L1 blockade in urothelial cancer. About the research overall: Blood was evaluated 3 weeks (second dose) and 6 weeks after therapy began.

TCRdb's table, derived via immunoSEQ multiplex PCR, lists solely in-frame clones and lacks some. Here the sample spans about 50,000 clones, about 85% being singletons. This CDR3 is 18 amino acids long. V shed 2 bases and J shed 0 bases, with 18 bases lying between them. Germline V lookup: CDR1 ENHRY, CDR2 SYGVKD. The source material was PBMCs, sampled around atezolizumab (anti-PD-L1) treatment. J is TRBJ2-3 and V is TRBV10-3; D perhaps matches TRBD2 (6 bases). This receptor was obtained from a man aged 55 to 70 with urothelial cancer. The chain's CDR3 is CAISEPGFGRGSTDTQYF. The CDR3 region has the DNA TGTGCCATCAGTGAGCCAGGGTTTGGGCGGGGAAGCACAGATACGCAGTATTTT.